Below are 7 T cell receptor beta chains sequenced from a single sample in a study of Ad26.COV2.S vaccination and SARS-CoV-2 variants. Regarding treatment: around 19 received Ad26.COV2.S at low or high dose, single or two shots; several received placebo; per-sample allocation not given. The samples date from day 63 after the first vaccine or placebo injection. Clones were read by immunoSEQ multiplex PCR, and TCRdb kept only the in-frame ones, dropping some. Found here are about 430,000 clones, more than 80% of them singletons; the top ten hold 9.5% to 15%. Here the sequenced sample was peripheral blood, taken in a trial of Ad26.COV2.S vaccine versus placebo. These receptors all stem from a person aged 18-60 years who received the Ad26.COV2.S COVID-19 vaccine or a placebo.

CDR3: CASSVGQGHTDTQYF. Written as DNA, the CDR3 is TGTGCCAGCAGCGTAGGTCAGGGACACACAGATACGCAGTATTTT. The chain employs TRBV9 and TRBJ2-3; D perhaps matches TRBD1 (6 bases). V lost 0 bases and J 2 bases, leaving 10 bases between the germline ends. The CDR3 length is 15 residues. CDR1 is SGDLS, CDR2 YYNGEE, per germline.

J is TRBJ1-2 and V is TRBV5-4, with 11 nucleotides matching TRBD1. In germline, CDR1 is SGHNT, CDR2 YYREEE (reference sequence). The CDR3 sequence is 17 residues long. With 4 bases clipped from V and 3 bases from J, the junction kept 11 bases outside the gene matches. The DNA for the CDR3 is TGTGCCAGCAGCCAGGGAGGGACAGGGGGTTATCACTATGGCTACACCTTC. Translated: CASSQGGTGGYHYGYTF.

The rearrangement uses TRBV18 and TRBJ2-2; possibly TRBD2 for D (5 bases). The CDR3 is 14 amino acids. Trimming removed 2 bases at V and 2 bases at J, with 6 bases between. CDR1 is KGHSH and CDR2 is LQKENI in the germline V gene. The CDR3 bases are TGTGCCAGCTCACCAGGGAGTAACACCGGGGAGCTGTTTTTT. Amino acids: CASSPGSNTGELFF.

The chain links TRBV7-2 to TRBJ2-3; D gene uncertain. The CDR3 spans 15 residues. Trimming took 1 base from V and 3 from J, leaving 11 bases between them. Germline V gene lookup returns CDR1 SGHTA and CDR2 FQGNSA. CDR3 nucleotides: TGTGCCAGCAGCTTAGAGTCGATAGTTACAGATACGCAGTATTTT. Amino acid sequence: CASSLESIVTDTQYF. The whole variable domain, filled in from reference TRBV7-2 and TRBJ2-3, reads GAGVSQSPSNKVTEKGKDVELRCDPISGHTALYWYRQSLGQGLEFLIYFQGNSAPDKSGLPSDRFSAERTGGSVSTLTIQRTQQEDSAVYLCASSLESIVTDTQYFGPGTRLTVL.

The V gene is TRBV5-1, the J gene TRBJ2-1, with D perhaps TRBD1 (7 bases). The V end lost 1 base, the J end lost 3 bases, and 14 bases lay between the germline ends. The CDR3 contains 16 residues. The germline V gene has CDR1 SGHRS and CDR2 YFSETQ. The CDR3 loop is CASSLRSQGGYNEQFF. DNA of the CDR3: TGCGCCAGCAGCTTGAGGTCCCAGGGGGGCTACAATGAGCAGTTCTTC.

The chain recombines TRBV28 with TRBJ1-3; unclear D gene. The V end was cut by 3 bases, the J end by 0 bases, with 9 bases between. The CDR3 totals 15 residues. CDR1 and CDR2 (germline): MDHEN, SYDVKM. The CDR3 DNA reads as TGTGCCAGCAGTTTTTTCGTGAGCTCTGGAAACACCATATATTTT. Its translation: CASSFFVSSGNTIYF.

V usage is TRBV30 and J usage is TRBJ1-5; no clear D. Looked up from germline, CDR1 is GTSNPN and CDR2 is SVGIG (reference sequence). V lost 2 bases to trimming and J lost 0 bases, with 14 bases between them. CDR3 length equals 16 residues. CDR3 bases: TGTGCCTGGAGTCACCGGGCAGGCCTTAGCAATCAGCCCCAGCATTTT. This sequence encodes CAWSHRAGLSNQPQHF.